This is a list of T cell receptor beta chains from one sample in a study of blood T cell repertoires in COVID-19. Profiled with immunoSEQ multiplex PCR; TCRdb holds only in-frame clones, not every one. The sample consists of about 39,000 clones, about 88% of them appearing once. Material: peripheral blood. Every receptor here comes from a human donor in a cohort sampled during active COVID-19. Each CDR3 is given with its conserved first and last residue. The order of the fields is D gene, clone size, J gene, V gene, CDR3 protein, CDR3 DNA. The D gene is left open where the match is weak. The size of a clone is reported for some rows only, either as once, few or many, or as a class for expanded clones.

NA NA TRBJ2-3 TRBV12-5 CASGFGGAQYF TGTGCTAGTGGGTTCGGGGGAGCGCAGTATTTT
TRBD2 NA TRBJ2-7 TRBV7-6 CASSAGGLAGHEQYF TGTGCCAGCAGCGCCGGCGGACTAGCGGGCCACGAGCAGTACTTC
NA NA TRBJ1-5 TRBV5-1 CASRVGRDQPQHF TGCGCCAGCAGGGTAGGCAGGGATCAGCCCCAGCATTTT
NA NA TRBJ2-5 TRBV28 CASLTGHQETQYF TGTGCCAGCTTAACAGGTCACCAAGAGACCCAGTACTTC
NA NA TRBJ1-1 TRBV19 CASSIGVTEAFF TGTGCCAGTAGTATAGGCGTCACTGAAGCTTTCTTT
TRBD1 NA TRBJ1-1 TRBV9 CASSVGAGRGSPEAFF TGTGCCAGCAGCGTAGGTGCGGGCAGGGGGTCCCCTGAAGCTTTCTTT
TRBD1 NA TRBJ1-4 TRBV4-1 CASSQGKGAGEKLFF TGCGCCAGCAGCCAAGGCAAGGGGGCTGGTGAAAAACTGTTTTTT
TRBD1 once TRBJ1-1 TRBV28 CASSLGELATGGVNTEAFF TGTGCCAGCAGTTTAGGTGAGCTGGCGACAGGGGGTGTGAACACTGAAGCTTTCTTT
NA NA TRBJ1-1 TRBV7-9 CASSLAPGMNTEAFF TGTGCCAGCAGCTTAGCCCCAGGCATGAACACTGAAGCTTTCTTT
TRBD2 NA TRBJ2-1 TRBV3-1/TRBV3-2 CASSLQRSGGAWNEQFF TGTGCCAGCAGCCTTCAACGTAGCGGGGGGGCATGGAATGAGCAGTTCTTC
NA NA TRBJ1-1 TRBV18 CASSPGHRNTEAFF TGTGCCAGCTCACCGGGACACCGGAACACTGAAGCTTTCTTT
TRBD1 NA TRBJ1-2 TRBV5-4 CASTPDRGVGYTF TGTGCCAGCACTCCAGACAGGGGAGTAGGCTACACCTTC
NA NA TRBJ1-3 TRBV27 CASSPLGSNSGNTIYF TGTGCCAGCAGTCCCCTGGGCTCAAACTCTGGAAACACCATATATTTT
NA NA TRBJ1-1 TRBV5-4 CASSWDSGSLTEAFF TGTGCCAGCAGCTGGGACTCGGGCAGCCTCACTGAAGCTTTCTTT
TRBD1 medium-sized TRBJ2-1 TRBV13 CASSSDTGGIVDEQFF TGTGCCAGCAGCTCGGATACAGGGGGCATAGTCGATGAGCAGTTCTTC
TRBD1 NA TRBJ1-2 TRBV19 CASGDRDVYGYTF TGTGCCAGTGGGGACAGGGACGTCTATGGCTACACCTTC
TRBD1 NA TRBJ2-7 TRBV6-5 CASSYGRTGVSYEQYF TGTGCCAGCAGTTACGGTCGGACAGGGGTATCCTACGAGCAGTACTTC
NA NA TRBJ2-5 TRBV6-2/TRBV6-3 CASSLKETQYF TGTGCCAGCAGTCTTAAAGAGACCCAGTACTTC
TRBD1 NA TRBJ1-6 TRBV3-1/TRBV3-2 CASSQDGTVNSPLHF TGTGCCAGCAGCCAAGACGGGACAGTCAATTCACCCCTCCACTTT
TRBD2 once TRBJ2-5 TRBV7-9 CASSSTSGGARETQYF TGTGCCAGCAGCTCAACTAGCGGGGGGGCCCGTGAGACCCAGTACTTC
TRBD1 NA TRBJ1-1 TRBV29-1 CSVARDRAGGEAFF TGCAGCGTTGCCCGGGACAGGGCTGGCGGTGAAGCTTTCTTT
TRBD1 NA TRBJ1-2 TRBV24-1 CATSGQGAGGYTF TGTGCCACCAGTGGACAGGGGGCGGGTGGCTACACCTTC